The present T cell receptor beta chain was sequenced within a study of blood T cell repertoires in COVID-19. TCRdb keeps only in-frame clones here, not all; method: immunoSEQ multiplex PCR. The data hold about 44,000 clones, with about four fifths observed a single time. Unmatched junction bases numbered 3, after V lost 1 base and J lost 7 bases. Germline CDR1 reads SGHRS; CDR2 reads YFSETQ. The CDR3 totals 13 residues. The rearrangement joins TRBV5-1 to TRBJ1-2; 8 bases align to TRBD1. The receptor's source is a woman in her 70s with acute or convalescent COVID-19. Material for sequencing was peripheral blood. CDR3 loop: CASSLSDRAGYTF. In DNA form, the CDR3 reads TGCGCCAGCAGCTTGTCGGACAGGGCTGGCTACACCTTC.